These 13 T cell receptor beta chains were sequenced from one sample in a study of monozygotic twins with inflammatory bowel disease. Each CDR3 protein gets one entry in TCRdb, which reprocessed the 5' RACE reads and gives no DNA. This listing includes about 450,000 distinct CDR3 sequences. Sequenced: blood. Receptors were obtained from a human donor with ulcerative colitis or Crohn's disease, or a healthy co-twin of an affected twin (not recorded which).

The chain is built from TRBV12-3 or TRBV12-4 and TRBJ2-1; TCRdb calls TRBD1, which cannot be checked without DNA. This CDR3 contains 15 residues. The CDR3 sequence is CASSPIGASYNEQFF.

The chain carries TRBV28 and TRBJ2-2; lacking DNA, the TRBD1 call made by TCRdb goes unchecked. CDR1 and CDR2 (germline): MDHEN, SYDVKM. The CDR3 loop spans 15 amino acids. The CDR3 is CASSRTGGATGELFF.

The V call is TRBV20-1, the J call TRBJ1-1; checking the TCRdb D call of TRBD1 is not possible without DNA. The CDR3 extends over 15 amino acids. The germline gives CDR1 DFQATT, CDR2 SNEGSKA (reference sequence). The CDR3 protein is CSAPPPSRGSTEAFF.

The V and J genes are TRBV6-2 or TRBV6-3 and TRBJ2-3; TCRdb names TRBD1, which stays unverified in the absence of DNA. Germline lookup yields CDR1 MNHEY and CDR2 SVGEGT. The CDR3 has 15 residues. CDR3 residues: CASSVGTGGRDTQYF.

This sequence joins TRBV5-8 and TRBJ2-1; TCRdb's D call of TRBD2 is untestable without DNA. Germline V gene sequence: CDR1 SGHTS, CDR2 YDEGEE. This CDR3 comprises 15 residues. CDR3 in amino acids: CASSLELAGGGEQFF. The variable domain in full, completed from reference TRBV5-8 and TRBJ2-1, reads EAGVTQSPTHLIKTRGQQATLRCSPISGHTSVYWYQQALGLGLQFLLWYDEGEERNRGNFPPRFSGRQFPNYSSELNVNALELEDSALYLCASSLELAGGGEQFFGPGTRLTVL.

This chain links TRBV7-9 with TRBJ2-1. There are 14 residues in the CDR3. Germline loops: CDR1 SEHNR, CDR2 FQNEAQ (reference sequence). The CDR3 region is CASSFGIGYNEQFF.

V is TRBV28 and J is TRBJ1-5; absent DNA, TCRdb's TRBD1 call cannot be checked. This CDR3 spans 15 amino acids. Germline lookup yields CDR1 MDHEN and CDR2 SYDVKM. This CDR3 is CASSSPQGRNQPQHF.

The J gene is TRBJ1-2, the V gene TRBV12-3 or TRBV12-4; the D call from TCRdb, TRBD1, cannot be confirmed without DNA. This CDR3 is built from 14 residues. The CDR3 protein is CASSSGTPSYGYTF.

The chain uses TRBV6-5 and TRBJ1-1. CDR3 length equals 11 residues. Germline-derived CDR1 and CDR2 are MNHEY and SVGAGI. CDR3 region: CASNLPPEAFF.

The gene calls are TRBV12-3 or TRBV12-4 and TRBJ2-3; with no DNA, the TCRdb D assignment of TRBD1 cannot be verified. The CDR3 contains 17 residues. The CDR3 is CASSSASSLGGTDTQYF.

The rearrangement joins TRBV6-2 or TRBV6-3 to TRBJ1-2; TCRdb's D call, TRBD1, is unchecked because there is no DNA. This CDR3 has 12 amino acids. Germline CDR1 is MNHEY and CDR2 is SVGEGT. The CDR3 loop reads CASRRTAYGYTF.

The chain has TRBV20-1 and TRBJ1-2; as DNA is missing, the TRBD1 call by TCRdb cannot be tested. The CDR3 runs 14 residues. In germline, CDR1 is DFQATT, CDR2 SNEGSKA (reference sequence). The CDR3 protein is CSAPRGPRFYGYTF.

The chain employs TRBV7-2 and TRBJ1-1; TCRdb proposes TRBD1, but this gene call is untestable without DNA. The CDR3 is 13 amino acids. Germline values: CDR1 SGHTA, CDR2 FQGNSA. The CDR3 spells CASSLGTANEAFF.